This passage covers 20 T cell receptor beta chains from one sample sequenced in a study of T cells in Graves' hyperthyroidism and ophthalmopathy. Amplification yielded TCR beta CDR3 regions, with RNA transcripts as the source. The study used the HTBI primer set for a first-round RT-PCR of the TCR CDR3. TCRdb called the multiplex PCR reads again in MiXCR, with one record for every CDR3 protein. The sample has some 400,000 distinct CDR3 sequences, approximately 12% seen once. Sequenced input: blood. The origin of the receptors is a young man with Graves' hyperthyroidism that later progressed to Graves' ophthalmopathy.

This chain uses TRBV27 with TRBJ2-7; either TRBD1 or TRBD2 may supply D (5 bases each). The germline V gene has CDR1 MNHEY and CDR2 SMNVEV (reference sequence). This CDR3 region has 17 residues. Trimming stripped 1 base from V and 4 bases from J, with 20 bases between. The DNA of the CDR3 is TGTGCCAGCAGTTTATTACGCCCTTCGGGGCCCAATTACGAGCAGTACTTC. Its translation is CASSLLRPSGPNYEQYF.

This clonotype showed up just a few times. The chain employs TRBV2 and TRBJ2-6; tentative D call: TRBD1 (5 bases). CDR3 size: 14 residues. V was pared by 6 bases and J by 0 bases, with 6 bases between. Per the germline V gene, CDR1 is SNHLY and CDR2 is FYNNEI. CDR3 nucleotides: TGTGCCAGCAGCAGGGTCTCTGGGGCCAACGTCCTGACTTTC. It is translated as CASSRVSGANVLTF.

This clonotype was picked up many times. The rearrangement uses TRBV6-1 and TRBJ1-6; TRBD1 aligns across 7 bases. The CDR3 extends over 13 amino acids. Germline lookup yields CDR1 MNHNS and CDR2 SASEGT. V dropped 5 bases and J dropped 7; count of bases not matched to a gene: 2. CDR3 in DNA: TGTGCCAGCAGTCGGACAGGAAATTCACCCCTCCACTTT. Translated, it gives CASSRTGNSPLHF.

This clonotype was seen repeatedly, ten times or more. This sequence joins TRBV20-1 and TRBJ2-1, with a possible D match to TRBD2 (6 bases). Per the germline V gene, CDR1 is DFQATT and CDR2 is SNEGSKA (reference sequence). The length of the CDR3 is 13 residues. Trimming took 6 bases from V and 4 from J, leaving 13 bases between them. The CDR3 region has the DNA TGCAGTGCCTCAGGACTACCTTACAATGAGCAGTTCTTC. Translated: CSASGLPYNEQFF.

The chain uses TRBV28 and TRBJ1-5, with TRBD1 matching over 10 bases. Germline CDR1 reads MDHEN; CDR2 reads SYDVKM. V was pared by 5 bases and J by 3 bases, with 1 base of the junction left unmatched. This CDR3 contains 14 residues. This chain's CDR3 is CASSGTGDNQPQHF. The CDR3 DNA reads TGTGCCAGCAGTGGGACAGGGGACAATCAGCCCCAGCATTTT.

For this clonotype: Given a much more abundant clone one base away, this may be a read error. As DNA, the CDR3 is TGTGCCAGGTCACCGCAGGGGCTCCAAGAGACCCAGTACTTC. Translating gives CARSPQGLQETQYF. This chain connects TRBV18 to TRBJ2-5; weak D call: TRBD1 (6 bases). The CDR3 loop spans 14 amino acids. Germline V CDR1 and CDR2: KGHSH, LQKENI.

This clonotype was detected many times. The V and J genes are TRBV27 and TRBJ1-4, with D perhaps TRBD1 (6 bases). CDR3 length equals 15 residues. Trimming took off 6 bases at V and 4 bases at J, with 15 bases between the two ends. Germline V CDR1 and CDR2: MNHEY, SMNVEV (reference sequence). CDR3 residues: CASSWTAYDNEKLFF. The CDR3 DNA sequence: TGTGCCAGCAGCTGGACAGCGTATGATAATGAAAAACTGTTTTTT.

This clonotype was seen ten or more times. The V call is TRBV6-5, the J call TRBJ1-1; no clear D. Trimming cost V 1 base and J 1 base, with 16 bases left between them. This CDR3 has 17 residues. Looked up from germline, CDR1 is MNHEY and CDR2 is SVGAGI. CDR3 DNA: TGTGCCAGCAGTTACTTCGGGCAGGTGGGCGGGAACACTGAAGCTTTCTTT. Translated, it gives CASSYFGQVGGNTEAFF.

This clonotype appeared many times. This chain uses TRBV28 with TRBJ1-5; 8 bases match TRBD1. This CDR3 region has 17 residues. V dropped 2 bases and J dropped 4; count of bases not matched to a gene: 10. CDR1 and CDR2 from the germline V gene are MDHEN and SYDVKM. The CDR3 sequence: CASSLRGRQGPNQPQHF. CDR3 bases: TGTGCCAGCAGTTTACGCGGGCGACAGGGGCCGAATCAGCCCCAGCATTTT.

Many counts were recorded for this clonotype. The chain uses TRBV5-1 and TRBJ1-4; D ambiguous. V lost 2 bases and J 2 bases, leaving 7 bases between the germline ends. This CDR3 contains 14 residues. The germline CDR1 and CDR2 sequences are SGHRS and YFSETQ. The CDR3 DNA reads TGCGCCAGCAGCTTATGGAGGACTAATGAAAAACTGTTTTTT. As protein: CASSLWRTNEKLFF.

The rearrangement links TRBV5-1 to TRBJ1-3, with 7 bases aligning to TRBD1. Per the germline V gene, CDR1 is SGHRS and CDR2 is YFSETQ. The V segment lost 3 bases and the J segment 3 bases; nucleotides outside the gene matches: 0. The CDR3 runs to 13 residues. The CDR3 sequence: CASSSGGGNTIYF. The CDR3 DNA reads TGCGCCAGCAGCTCAGGGGGTGGAAACACCATATATTTT.

This clonotype was seen many times. The CDR3 here is CASSITGNTNTEAFF. The CDR3 DNA is TGTGCCAGCAGCATCACAGGGAACACGAACACTGAAGCTTTCTTT. The J gene is TRBJ1-1, the V gene TRBV7-2; D may be TRBD1 (6 bases). Trimming stripped 5 bases from V and 1 base from J, with 14 bases between. CDR1 SGHTA and CDR2 FQGNSA come from the germline V gene. This CDR3 has 15 amino acids.

The sample holds many counts of this clonotype. V usage is TRBV19 and J usage is TRBJ2-2; 11 positions agree with TRBD2. The V gene's germline CDR1 is LNHDA and CDR2 SQIVND (reference sequence). The CDR3 sequence is 15 residues long. V lost 8 bases and J lost 6; bases outside the gene matches: 8. CDR3 sequence (DNA): TGTGCCAGTTCTACTAGCGGGGGCATTGCCGGGGAGCTGTTTTTT. This sequence encodes CASSTSGGIAGELFF. The variable domain in full, completed from reference TRBV19 and TRBJ2-2, reads DGGITQSPKYLFRKEGQNVTLSCEQNLNHDAMYWYRQDPGQGLRLIYYSQIVNDFQKGDIAEGYSVSREKKESFPLTVTSAQKNPTAFYLCASSTSGGIAGELFFGEGSRLTVL.

The CDR3 nucleotides are TGTGCCAGCAGCTTATGGGCAGGGGGGGTCGGTCAGCCCCAGCATTTT. Protein: CASSLWAGGVGQPQHF. This chain uses TRBV7-2 with TRBJ1-5, with TRBD1 matching 7 bases. The J segment lost 6 bases and the V segment lost 2 bases, leaving 10 bases of the junction unmatched. This CDR3 has 16 residues. Germline V gives CDR1 SGHTA, CDR2 FQGNSA.

This clonotype was picked up a small number of times. The chain uses TRBV7-2 and TRBJ2-5; D perhaps matches TRBD2 (5 bases). V lost 2 bases, J lost 4 bases, and 8 bases lay in between. The CDR3 extends over 13 amino acids. Germline values: CDR1 SGHTA, CDR2 FQGNSA. This CDR3 reads CASSLFSAETQYF. In DNA, the CDR3 is TGTGCCAGCAGCTTATTTAGCGCAGAGACCCAGTACTTC.

This clonotype showed up many times. The chain couples TRBV12-3 or TRBV12-4 to TRBJ1-5; 12 positions match TRBD1. The length of the CDR3 is 17 residues. V gave up 3 bases and J gave up 5 bases; unmatched junction bases: 8. The CDR3: CASSFVGRDRGHQPQHF. CDR3 sequence (DNA): TGTGCCAGCAGTTTTGTTGGCCGGGACAGGGGGCATCAGCCCCAGCATTTT.

With respect to this clonotype: A much larger clone lies a single base off, so this may be a read error. The rearrangement uses TRBV5-1 and TRBJ2-3, with 7 bases that match TRBD2. The CDR3 covers 14 residues. Per germline, CDR1 SGHRS and CDR2 YFSETQ. The CDR3: CASSRSTSIDTQYF. The CDR3 coding sequence is TGCGCCAGCAGCAGATCGACTAGCATAGATACGCAGTATTTT.

As regards this clonotype: A clone one base away is much larger, so this may be a read error. V gene TRBV7-9 combines with J gene TRBJ2-7; D is ambiguous. CDR3 size: 12 residues. V was clipped by 1 base and J by 3 bases, with 4 bases between them. From germline, CDR1 is SEHNR and CDR2 FQNEAQ (reference sequence). Written as DNA, the CDR3 is TGTGCCAGCAGCTTAGTGCACTACGAGCAGTACTTC. This codes for CASSLVHYEQYF.

The table lists this clonotype with a few counts. The chain couples TRBV4-1 to TRBJ1-1; D might be TRBD1 (5 bases). The CDR3 loop spans 16 amino acids. Trimming took off 4 bases at V and 0 bases at J, with 15 bases between the two ends. CDR1 is MGHRA and CDR2 is YSYEKL in the germline V gene. The CDR3 here is CASSLTVRGVNTEAFF. The CDR3 DNA reads TGCGCCAGCAGCCTAACGGTCAGAGGGGTGAACACTGAAGCTTTCTTT.

This clonotype was recorded at least ten times. The chain has TRBV12-3 or TRBV12-4 and TRBJ2-5; D is perhaps TRBD1 (6 bases). This CDR3 spans 14 amino acids. With 5 bases removed from V and 5 bases from J, the gap between germline ends came to 15 bases. This CDR3 reads CASSDGGGGETQYF. For the CDR3, the DNA is TGTGCCAGCAGTGACGGTGGGGGCGGGGAGACCCAGTACTTC.